This TCR beta chain was captured in a study of a mutant IDH1 vaccine in newly diagnosed glioma. The protocol was immunoSEQ multiplex PCR, while the TCRdb copy is restricted to in-frame clones and leaves out a portion. The data contain 50,000 to 65,000 clones, roughly 80% of them singletons. This CDR3 region has 13 residues. Germline CDR1 and CDR2: GTSNPN and SVGIG (reference sequence). Germline trimming cut 1 base from V and 3 bases from J; bases unmatched to any gene: 2. Specified time point: baseline, week 1 (first vaccination visit). Noted treatment: pre-vaccination baseline after standard-of-care therapy.

The source of this sequence is a man aged 18 to 30 with glioma. V and J are TRBV30 and TRBJ1-2, with 7 nucleotides matching TRBD1. This sample comprised PBMCs, obtained from a glioma patient treated with radiotherapy, temozolomide or both. The CDR3 DNA reads as TGTGCCTGGAGTGACAGGGGATACTATGGCTACACCTTC. Translating gives CAWSDRGYYGYTF.